Presented here are 21 T cell receptor beta chains from one specimen sequenced in a study of CD8+ T cells in alopecia areata. RNA extraction was followed by reverse transcription into cDNA, which acted as the sequencing template. Data came from immunoSEQ multiplex PCR; TCRdb stores just in-frame clones and leaves some out. Among some 150,000 clones listed, roughly 52% were seen once. Sample treatment: oral pan-JAK inhibitor, 5-10 mg twice daily. The material sequenced was CD8+ T cells sorted from blood, taken at week 4, from a patient treated with tofacitinib. The receptors were sampled from a human donor with alopecia areata.

This chain joins TRBV7-9 and TRBJ1-1, with 7 bases that match TRBD1. The CDR3 has 16 residues. Trimming cost V 4 bases and J 0 bases; bases outside gene matches: 8. CDR1 is SEHNR and CDR2 is FQNEAQ in the germline V gene (reference sequence). The CDR3 region has the DNA TGTGCCAGCAGCTCCGACAGGGAAGATATGAACACTGAAGCTTTCTTT. Translating gives CASSSDREDMNTEAFF.

The chain recombines TRBV30 with TRBJ1-2; 9 nucleotides match TRBD1. The CDR3 is 15 residues long. From germline, CDR1 is GTSNPN and CDR2 SVGIG (reference sequence). The J segment lost 4 bases and the V segment lost 2 bases, leaving 8 bases of the junction unmatched. In DNA form, the CDR3 reads TGTGCCTGGAGTTTCCGGGACAGGGCTCTCTATGGCTACACCTTC. Translating it yields CAWSFRDRALYGYTF.

In this sample, this clone turned up a few times. The V and J genes are TRBV29-1 and TRBJ1-1; D call uncertain. CDR3 size: 13 residues. The germline CDR1 and CDR2 sequences are SQVTM and ANQGSEA. Trimming took off 6 bases at V and 1 base at J, with 12 bases between the two ends. The CDR3, as DNA: TGCAGCGTCGATCTTCAGAGGAACACTGAAGCTTTCTTT. Protein product: CSVDLQRNTEAFF. The full variable domain, completed using reference TRBV29-1 and TRBJ1-1, is SAVISQKPSRDICQRGTSLTIQCQVDSQVTMMFWYRQQPGQSLTLIATANQGSEATYESGFVIDKFPISRPNLTFSTLTVSNMSPEDSSIYLCSVDLQRNTEAFFGQGTRLTVV.

This clone was counted at least ten times. The chain joins TRBV6-4 to TRBJ2-3, with D perhaps matching TRBD1 or TRBD2 (5 bases each). The germline V gene encodes CDR1 MRHNA and CDR2 SNTAGT. The CDR3 covers 14 residues. The V end was cut by 5 bases, the J end by 1 base, with 10 bases between. The CDR3 coding sequence is TGTGCCAGCAGTCCAGTGGGGGGCACAGATACGCAGTATTTT. As protein: CASSPVGGTDTQYF.

The chain has TRBV27 and TRBJ2-7; no clear D gene. The germline CDR1 and CDR2 sequences are MNHEY and SMNVEV (reference sequence). There are 14 residues in the CDR3. Trimming shortened V by 5 bases and J by 7 bases, and 18 bases separated the two germline ends. This CDR3 is CASSLNPLIREQYF. The CDR3 DNA sequence: TGTGCCAGCAGTCTCAACCCCCTAATTCGGGAGCAGTACTTC.

The CDR3 reads CASSWGSQETQYF. CDR3 nucleotides: TGTGCCAGCAGCTGGGGATCCCAAGAGACCCAGTACTTC. The gene calls are TRBV5-6 and TRBJ2-5; D remains unclear. Germline values: CDR1 SGHDT, CDR2 YYEEEE. The CDR3 has 13 amino acids. With 3 bases removed from V and 1 base from J, the gap between germline ends came to 7 bases.

The rearrangement links TRBV7-8 to TRBJ1-6; tentative D call: TRBD1 (5 bases). Germline values: CDR1 SGHVS, CDR2 FQNEAQ. The CDR3 sequence is 15 residues long. With 5 bases removed from V and 9 bases from J, the gap between germline ends came to 17 bases. The chain's CDR3 is CASSPGGVVGSPLHF. The CDR3 nucleotides are TGTGCCAGCAGCCCTGGGGGGGTAGTGGGTTCACCCCTCCACTTT.

The rearrangement joins TRBV30 to TRBJ1-1; D is uncertain. Looked up from germline, CDR1 is GTSNPN and CDR2 is SVGIG (reference sequence). Between the trimmed V and J ends, which lost 2 bases and 7 bases, there was a span of 14 bases. CDR3 length equals 13 residues. The CDR3 DNA is TGTGCCTGGAGTCATACGGTGGGTGGTGAAGCTTTCTTT. This translates into CAWSHTVGGEAFF.

V usage is TRBV4-1 and J usage is TRBJ1-2; D gene uncertain. There are 14 residues in the CDR3. Germline V gene sequence: CDR1 MGHRA, CDR2 YSYEKL. Trimming cost V 4 bases and J 7 bases, with 16 bases left between them. In DNA, the CDR3 is TGCGCCAGCAGCCCGAGAACTTCGGTTCTTGGCTACACCTTC. Translation gives CASSPRTSVLGYTF.

A few counts support this clone. This chain links TRBV15 with TRBJ2-5, with 8 bases aligning to TRBD1. The CDR3 sequence is 13 residues long. V shed 4 bases, J shed 9 bases, and the junction held 7 bases outside the gene matches. Germline values: CDR1 LNHNV, CDR2 YYDKDF (reference sequence). The CDR3 sequence: CATSTDRGASQYF. In DNA, the CDR3 is TGTGCCACCAGCACAGACAGGGGAGCGTCCCAGTACTTC.

CDR3 sequence: CASSLGQINEQYF. The CDR3 nucleotides read TGTGCCAGCAGCTTAGGCCAGATCAACGAGCAGTACTTC. The genes are TRBV7-9 and TRBJ2-7; D gene ambiguous. Trimming took 1 base from V and 5 from J, leaving 9 bases between them. CDR1 SEHNR and CDR2 FQNEAQ come from the germline V gene (reference sequence). The CDR3 contains 13 residues.

The rearrangement uses TRBV5-1 and TRBJ2-7, with D maybe TRBD2 (6 bases). Germline CDR1 reads SGHRS; CDR2 reads YFSETQ. The CDR3 contains 13 residues. V gave up 5 bases and J gave up 1 base, with 10 bases separating them. The CDR3 protein is CASRLAGSYEQYF. DNA of the CDR3: TGCGCCAGCAGACTAGCCGGGTCCTACGAGCAGTACTTC.

This chain uses TRBV13 with TRBJ2-5; TRBD1 might be the D (6 bases). Trimming removed 4 bases at V and 1 base at J, with 16 bases between. CDR3 size: 16 residues. Germline loops: CDR1 PRHDT, CDR2 FYEKMQ (reference sequence). This CDR3 reads CASSSAGEFSQETQYF. CDR3 bases: TGTGCCAGCAGCTCCGCAGGGGAGTTTTCCCAAGAGACCCAGTACTTC.

The V call is TRBV14, the J call TRBJ2-1; 8 bases are a match to TRBD1. This CDR3 has 17 amino acids. J gave up 6 bases and V 1 base, and 11 bases lay outside the gene matches. CDR1 is SGHDN, CDR2 FVKESK, per germline. CDR3 in DNA: TGTGCCAGCAGCCAAGGGACAGGGTACGAGTGGGCCAATGAGCAGTTCTTC. Amino acid sequence: CASSQGTGYEWANEQFF.

This clone came up a few times. V and J are TRBV6-6 and TRBJ2-3; D unclear. Trimming left V 7 bases short and J 5 bases short, with 7 bases between. Germline V gene lookup returns CDR1 MNHNY and CDR2 SVGAGI (reference sequence). This CDR3 has 11 amino acids. CDR3 region: CASMDGDTQYF. The CDR3 nucleotides are TGTGCCAGCATGGACGGAGATACGCAGTATTTT.

This clone was seen a handful of times. The chain joins TRBV7-9 to TRBJ2-5; D is possibly TRBD1 (5 bases). The ends were cut back, 1 base at V and 5 bases at J, with 5 bases in the middle. This CDR3 spans 12 amino acids. Germline CDR1 SEHNR, CDR2 FQNEAQ (reference sequence). In DNA form, the CDR3 reads TGTGCCAGCAGCTTAGACAGGGAGACCCAGTACTTC. Encoded protein: CASSLDRETQYF. The full variable domain, rest sourced from reference TRBV7-9 and TRBJ2-5, is DTGVSQNPRHKITKRGQNVTFRCDPISEHNRLYWYRQTLGQGPEFLTYFQNEAQLEKSRLLSDRFSAERPKGSFSTLEIQRTEQGDSAMYLCASSLDRETQYFGPGTRLLVL.

The sample holds one count of this clone. The chain recombines TRBV5-6 with TRBJ2-2, with D possibly TRBD1 on 6 matching bases. Germline CDR1 SGHDT, CDR2 YYEEEE. The CDR3 has 14 amino acids. V dropped 2 bases and J dropped 5 bases, with 10 bases sitting between them. CDR3 nucleotides: TGTGCCAGCAGCTTTCCCACAGGGACCGGGGAGCTGTTTTTT. Translated, it gives CASSFPTGTGELFF.

Note on this clone: In the same sample, other DNA sequences code for this CDR3. The chain has TRBV4-3 and TRBJ2-7; D is unclear. V lost 0 bases to trimming and J lost 4 bases, with 4 bases between them. Per the germline V gene, CDR1 is LGHNA and CDR2 is YSLEER. The CDR3 consists of 12 residues. CDR3 residues: CASSQDGYEQYF. The CDR3 DNA sequence: TGCGCCAGCAGCCAAGACGGATACGAGCAGTACTTC.

This clone turned up a few times. The chain has TRBV5-6 and TRBJ1-4; D is unresolved. V lost 0 bases and J lost 7, with 16 bases in between. The germline CDR1 and CDR2 sequences are SGHDT and YYEEEE. The CDR3 loop spans 16 amino acids. CDR3 region: CASSLGQIALGEKLFF. In DNA form, the CDR3 reads TGTGCCAGCAGCTTGGGACAAATCGCACTCGGTGAAAAACTGTTTTTT.

This chain joins TRBV7-3 and TRBJ2-1; the match to TRBD1 covers 7 bases. The germline V gene has CDR1 SGHTA and CDR2 FQGTGA. Trimming removed 5 bases from V and 9 bases from J; junction bases left unmatched: 1. This CDR3 region has 11 residues. CDR3 in amino acids: CASSTGVEQFF. As DNA, the CDR3 is TGTGCCAGCAGCACAGGGGTTGAGCAGTTCTTC.

The CDR3 nucleotides are TGTGCCATCAGTGACCCGTCCGGCGGGAGCACTGAAGCTTTCTTT. As protein: CAISDPSGGSTEAFF. The rearrangement joins TRBV10-3 to TRBJ1-1; no clear D gene. Trimming cost V 3 bases and J 4 bases, with 15 bases left between them. Germline V CDR1 and CDR2: ENHRY, SYGVKD. The CDR3 extends over 15 amino acids.